This T cell receptor (beta chain) was obtained from a study of blood T cell repertoires in COVID-19. Germline V CDR1 and CDR2: SGHNT, YENEEA. The CDR3 runs 15 residues. Trimming took off 0 bases at V and 0 bases at J, with 3 bases between the two ends. Original handling: Amplification from reference gene primers served as the basis for estimated nucleated cell counts. Clones were sequenced by immunoSEQ multiplex PCR, and TCRdb holds only the in-frame ones, with some missing. V and J calls and clone size come straight from that table; D and trimming were deduced from the DNA. This sample carries about 220,000 clones, around 87% of them seen once, and the ten largest clones take over 3%.

The TCR comes from a woman younger than 35 in a cohort exposed to, infected with or recovered from COVID-19 (not recorded which). Material for sequencing was PBMCs or T cells enriched from blood (not recorded which). This chain joins TRBV11-3 and TRBJ2-6; D remains unclear. The CDR3 DNA reads as TGTGCCAGCAGCTTAGACAGCTCTGGGGCCAACGTCCTGACTTTC. Residues: CASSLDSSGANVLTF.